This T cell receptor beta chain was sequenced for a study of sequential checkpoint blockade in melanoma. Study summary: Randomization was 1:1 between first-line nivolumab→ipilimumab and ipilimumab→nivolumab. Maintenance nivolumab came after either treatment sequence.

Treatment here: randomized to nivolumab then ipilimumab (arm A) or the reverse (arm B). PBMC sorting kept live CD3+CD8+ cells without CD19 or CD56. Assay: immunoSEQ multiplex PCR; the TCRdb copy retains only in-frame clones and omits some. This repertoire shows around 12,000 clones, roughly 69% found once; its top ten account for roughly 31%. The V gene's germline CDR1 is SGHRS and CDR2 YFSETQ. The germline V and J ends were trimmed by 5 bases and 2 bases, with 23 bases remaining between them. This CDR3 spans 17 amino acids. This rearrangement joins TRBV5-1 to TRBJ2-7; D is perhaps TRBD2 (7 bases). The receptor's source is a human donor with melanoma. The sequencing used CD8+ T cells sorted from blood (inferred from file names), collected from a patient given nivolumab and ipilimumab in sequence. The DNA for the CDR3 is TGCGCCAGCAGAGGGGGGGGGAAGCCCTACGTGGCCTACGAGCAGTACTTC. Protein sequence: CASRGGGKPYVAYEQYF.